These 24 T cell receptor beta chains share one sample of origin, sequenced in a study of cytomegalovirus exposure and HLA in healthy donors. Assay: immunoSEQ multiplex PCR; the TCRdb copy retains only in-frame clones and omits some. The profile shows about 84,000 clones, approximately 91% of them singletons. Input material: PBMCs. Receptors were obtained from a man in his thirties or forties in good health and CMV-seronegative.

The chain uses TRBV10-1 and TRBJ2-1; TRBD2 aligns across 7 bases. This CDR3 is built from 15 residues. From germline, CDR1 is WNHNN and CDR2 SYGVQD (reference sequence). The V segment lost 2 bases and the J segment 7 bases; nucleotides outside the gene matches: 8. CDR3 DNA sequence: TGCGCCAGCAGTGAGAATAGCGGGCCTTTTAATGAGCAGTTCTTC. The encoded protein is CASSENSGPFNEQFF.

The chain employs TRBV7-9 and TRBJ2-1; 9 bases agree with TRBD2. This CDR3 is built from 17 residues. Germline V gene data show CDR1 as SEHNR and CDR2 as FQNEAQ (reference sequence). J was trimmed by 4 bases and V by 8 bases; bases with no gene match: 15. CDR3 sequence reads: CASGQPAGGGYYNEQFF. The CDR3 coding sequence is TGTGCCAGCGGGCAACCCGCGGGGGGGGGATATTACAATGAGCAGTTCTTC.

This chain uses TRBV9 with TRBJ2-2; D is perhaps TRBD1 (5 bases). The V and J ends lost 1 base and 2 bases respectively, with 12 bases between them. There are 16 residues in the CDR3. Germline V gene sequence: CDR1 SGDLS, CDR2 YYNGEE. As DNA, the CDR3 is TGTGCCAGCAGCGTAAGTGTAGGGGTTAACACCGGGGAGCTGTTTTTT. As protein: CASSVSVGVNTGELFF.

The V call is TRBV15, the J call TRBJ1-3; no reliable D call. The V gene lost 6 bases and the J gene lost 3 bases, with 3 bases spanning the gap. Germline V gene data show CDR1 as LNHNV and CDR2 as YYDKDF (reference sequence). This CDR3 comprises 11 residues. CDR3 nucleotide sequence: TGTGCCACCAGTAGTGGAAACACCATATATTTT. Its translation: CATSSGNTIYF.

In its sample, this clone was seen once. CDR3 sequence reads: CASTMVRGAGQPQHF. Written as DNA, the CDR3 is TGTGCCAGTACTATGGTCAGGGGAGCAGGTCAGCCCCAGCATTTT. The rearrangement uses TRBV19 and TRBJ1-5, with D possibly being TRBD1 (6 bases). V lost 7 bases to trimming and J lost 6 bases, with 19 bases between them. Germline CDR1 reads LNHDA; CDR2 reads SQIVND (reference sequence). This CDR3 spans 15 amino acids.

The chain has TRBV5-6 and TRBJ2-5, with 12 bases fitting TRBD2. Germline V gene lookup returns CDR1 SGHDT and CDR2 YYEEEE. The CDR3 contains 16 residues. The V and J ends lost 2 bases and 8 bases, in that order; junction bases with no gene match: 10. CDR3 nucleotides: TGTGCCAGCAGCTTTCTGACTAGCGGGGGCGACGGAACCCAGTACTTC. It specifies CASSFLTSGGDGTQYF.

The sample holds a few counts of this clone. CDR3 in amino acids: CGTTGTEHYGYTF. In DNA, the CDR3 is TGTGGAACGACAGGGACTGAACATTATGGCTACACCTTC. The chain joins TRBV6-1 to TRBJ1-2; 7 positions match TRBD1. CDR1 and CDR2 from the germline V gene are MNHNS and SASEGT. This CDR3 is built from 13 residues.

This sequence joins TRBV5-1 and TRBJ1-2; possibly TRBD1 for D (6 bases). Germline V lookup: CDR1 SGHRS, CDR2 YFSETQ. V lost 0 bases to trimming and J lost 8 bases, with 14 bases between them. This CDR3 has 14 residues. Here the CDR3 DNA reads TGCGCCAGCAGCTTGGAAGTGGGGGCGAGGGGCTACACCTTC. Translating gives CASSLEVGARGYTF.

This clone was recorded once. V gene TRBV28 combines with J gene TRBJ2-5; maybe TRBD2 (5 bases). Looked up from germline, CDR1 is MDHEN and CDR2 is SYDVKM. The CDR3 consists of 14 residues. The V end lost 10 bases, the J end lost 0 bases, and 15 bases lay between the germline ends. The CDR3 DNA follows: TGTGCCACCACATCCAGCGGCTACCAAGAGACCCAGTACTTC. This translates into CATTSSGYQETQYF.

The gene calls are TRBV28 and TRBJ1-5; TRBD1 might be the D (6 bases). This CDR3 is 14 amino acids long. V lost 5 bases to trimming and J lost 9 bases, with 17 bases between them. Germline CDR1 MDHEN, CDR2 SYDVKM. The CDR3 reads CASSANRAIWPQHF. The CDR3 coding sequence is TGTGCCAGCAGTGCGAACAGGGCGATCTGGCCCCAGCATTTT.

The rearrangement links TRBV5-1 to TRBJ1-6; 9 bases align to TRBD1. The germline gives CDR1 SGHRS, CDR2 YFSETQ. This CDR3 has 15 residues. Trimming cost V 2 bases and J 5 bases; bases outside gene matches: 2. The CDR3 region is CASSLWDRDNSPLHF. CDR3 coding DNA: TGCGCCAGCAGCTTATGGGACAGGGATAATTCACCCCTCCACTTT.

V usage is TRBV18 and J usage is TRBJ2-2; D perhaps matches TRBD2 (5 bases). Trimming left V 3 bases short and J 7 bases short, with 15 bases between. This CDR3 is built from 15 residues. Germline V gene data show CDR1 as KGHSH and CDR2 as LQKENI. CDR3 bases: TGTGCCAGCTCACCCTTTGCAGCGGTTGACGGGGAGCTGTTTTTT. Its protein is CASSPFAAVDGELFF.

This chain connects TRBV7-9 to TRBJ2-7; 8 nucleotides line up with TRBD2. The CDR3 runs 17 residues. With V trimmed by 1 base and J by 3 bases, 11 bases remained unmatched. Germline CDR1 SEHNR, CDR2 FQNEAQ (reference sequence). The CDR3 region has the DNA TGTGCCAGCAGCTTAGGAGTAGCGGGGCTAGGGGGCTACGAGCAGTACTTC. It codes for CASSLGVAGLGGYEQYF.

The V and J genes are TRBV11-2 and TRBJ2-1, with D perhaps matching TRBD1 (6 bases). The CDR3 contains 16 residues. Trimming removed 1 base from V and 0 bases from J, with 10 bases in between. Per the germline V gene, CDR1 is SGHAT and CDR2 is FQNNGV. In nucleotides, the CDR3 is TGTGCCAGCAGCTTAGTAAGGGGGAGCTCCTACAATGAGCAGTTCTTC. Translated, it gives CASSLVRGSSYNEQFF.

This clone appeared a few times. The gene calls are TRBV7-9 and TRBJ1-6, with a weak D call TRBD1 (5 bases). The V and J ends lost 0 bases and 14 bases respectively, with 8 bases between them. The CDR3 runs 12 residues. Germline-derived CDR1 and CDR2 are SEHNR and FQNEAQ (reference sequence). CDR3 in DNA: TGTGCCAGCAGCTTAGCGGGGGGAGCCCTCCACTTT. It codes for CASSLAGGALHF.

The V call is TRBV29-1, the J call TRBJ2-5, with 9 bases aligning to TRBD2. CDR1 is SQVTM, CDR2 ANQGSEA, per germline. This CDR3 comprises 15 residues. The ends lost 3 bases at V and 4 bases at J; junction bases unmatched: 9. CDR3 in amino acids: CSVDEIAGAPETQYF. CDR3 sequence (DNA): TGCAGCGTTGATGAAATAGCGGGAGCCCCAGAGACCCAGTACTTC.

The chain couples TRBV5-4 to TRBJ1-2, with D unresolved. Trimming left V 6 bases short and J 5 bases short, with 17 bases between. Per germline, CDR1 SGHNT and CDR2 YYREEE (reference sequence). This CDR3 comprises 14 residues. CDR3 nucleotide sequence: TGTGCCAGCAACTTAGCTGGAGACGAATATGGCTACACCTTC. Translation gives CASNLAGDEYGYTF.

The gene calls are TRBV5-1 and TRBJ1-2, with 9 bases that match TRBD1. CDR3 length equals 16 residues. Trimming removed 1 base from V and 5 bases from J; junction bases left unmatched: 9. Germline V gene lookup returns CDR1 SGHRS and CDR2 YFSETQ. CDR3 sequence (DNA): TGCGCCAGCAGCTTGAGGGCCGGGGACAGGGTATATGGCTACACCTTC. Encoded protein: CASSLRAGDRVYGYTF.

The chain joins TRBV2 to TRBJ2-7, with TRBD1 identical over 8 bases. The CDR3 contains 15 residues. V lost 7 bases, J lost 3 bases, and 11 bases stayed unmatched. Germline V CDR1 and CDR2: SNHLY, FYNNEI. Written as DNA, the CDR3 is TGTGCCAGCATCCTTGGGGGACAGGACCTCTACGAGCAGTACTTC. Its translation is CASILGGQDLYEQYF.

This sequence joins TRBV6-4 and TRBJ2-1; TRBD2 matches 12 bases. The V and J ends lost 2 bases and 2 bases, in that order; junction bases with no gene match: 1. CDR3 length: 16 residues. Germline V gives CDR1 MRHNA, CDR2 SNTAGT. The CDR3 DNA is TGTGCCAGCAGTGACGGGACTAGCGGGCCCTACAATGAGCAGTTCTTC. Translating gives CASSDGTSGPYNEQFF.

This chain uses TRBV10-2 with TRBJ1-5; the D gene is possibly TRBD1 (6 bases). The CDR3 has 15 amino acids. The germline V gene has CDR1 WSHSY and CDR2 SAAADI. Trimming left V 8 bases short and J 2 bases short, with 16 bases between. The CDR3 spells CASRAGASGNQPQHF. As DNA, the CDR3 is TGCGCCAGCCGAGCGGGGGCGAGTGGCAATCAGCCCCAGCATTTT.

V and J are TRBV28 and TRBJ2-5; unclear D gene. Germline V gene lookup returns CDR1 MDHEN and CDR2 SYDVKM. Trimming left V 3 bases short and J 9 bases short, with 11 bases between. The CDR3 has 12 residues. For the CDR3, the DNA is TGTGCCAGCAGTTTTCCTCCTATGGCCCAGTACTTC. It translates to CASSFPPMAQYF.

This clone has only one observation. The chain carries TRBV9 and TRBJ1-3; maybe TRBD1 (6 bases). The germline V gene has CDR1 SGDLS and CDR2 YYNGEE. Trimming pared 3 bases from V and 3 bases from J, leaving 16 bases between. CDR3 length: 16 residues. The CDR3 nucleotides are TGTGCCAGCAGCGATTTGCCAGGGGCCGGTGGAAACACCATATATTTT. Amino acid sequence: CASSDLPGAGGNTIYF.

This sequence joins TRBV9 and TRBJ1-1; a weak D match, TRBD1 (5 bases). Trimming removed 0 bases at V and 4 bases at J, with 10 bases between. The CDR3 sequence is 14 residues long. The germline V gene encodes CDR1 SGDLS and CDR2 YYNGEE. CDR3 nucleotides: TGTGCCAGCAGCGTAGGCCAGGGTGTCACTGAAGCTTTCTTT. Amino acid sequence: CASSVGQGVTEAFF.